This T cell receptor (beta chain) was recorded in a study of identifying expanded T cells in peripheral blood. Repertoires were generated with immunoSEQ multiplex PCR, while TCRdb's copy carries only in-frame clones and drops some. The sample includes about 89,000 clones, around 88% of them seen just once. The CDR3 has 14 amino acids. Germline CDR1 SQVTM, CDR2 ANQGSEA. The V gene end was trimmed by 4 bases and the J gene end by 1 base; junction bases not matched to a gene: 5. V is TRBV29-1 and J is TRBJ1-1; 8 nucleotides agree with TRBD1. Sequences were obtained from blood. The clonotype comes from a person between 18 and 75 years old in good health. The CDR3 spells CSVVFGQGNTEAFF. The CDR3 region has the DNA TGCAGCGTTGTATTCGGACAGGGGAACACTGAAGCTTTCTTT.